This entry features one T cell receptor (beta chain) sequence. This clone came up a few times. Its antigen is currently not known. Per-base qualities were not stored, and no clone one base away is much larger. TCR CDR3 regions were amplified from genomic DNA by multiplex PCR using the deep immunoSEQ assay. Genomic DNA extracted from each cell subset was distributed evenly over all wells of several immunoSEQ 96-well plates, and each plate served as one replicate. For unsorted PBMC, approximately 300 ng of genomic DNA, equivalent to 30,000 to 35,000 T cell genomes, went into each replicate PCR. Genomic DNA from unsorted PBMC was sequenced over ten immunoSEQ deep assay plates. Purified libraries were quantified with a Qubit 3.0 fluorometer, sized on a Bioanalyzer 2100, and re-quantified with the KAPA Library Quantification kit. Each immunoSEQ 96-well plate was sequenced on its own single-read 150-cycle Illumina NextSeq 550 flow cell. Regarding the original processing steps: Because the immunoSEQ output held only junctional sequences and lacked quality scores, the filtering could not match the filtering applied to full-length reads. To assign V/J genes and CDR3, sequences were annotated using PyIR, a Python wrapper for IgBLAST v1.9, with IMGT germline references. Any read was removed if the V/J assignment was weak (E-value above 1e-6), the CDR3 was missing, or the read contained stop codons, out-of-frame junctions, or ambiguous translated residues. V3J clonotypes were defined as sequences sharing the same inferred V gene, J gene, and CDR3 amino acid sequence. The percentage overlap between two repertoires was calculated by dividing the number of shared unique clonotypes by the size of the smaller repertoire. Three approaches were used to assess repertoire richness: RTK rarefaction, the Chao1 estimator, and Recon v2.1 estimates of unobserved clonotypes. In TCRdb, the immuneACCESS table is reduced to in-frame sequences with V and J assigned. These tables do not hold every clone; where another copy was compared, an unresolved V gene accounts for under half, and the others remain unexplained. The DNA gave D and trimming, while V, J and clone size come from that table. The sample has some 530,000 clones on record, approximately 84% of them singletons. The ten largest make up more than 9.5% of the sample.

Donors were healthy HIV-negative adults with no recently reported acute infections or vaccinations. Every donor was a Caucasian adult residing in Nashville, Tennessee, USA. For unsorted samples, tens of millions of PBMCs were counted, and genomic DNA was extracted using the QIAamp DNA Blood Mini kit. Blood was collected by leukapheresis, and PBMCs were isolated by Ficoll-Histopaque density gradient centrifugation and then cryopreserved in liquid nitrogen vapor phase. The CDR3 measures 15 amino acids from cysteine to phenylalanine. Solely the CDR3 DNA is kept, with 45 bases framed from the first base. Clipping removes 6 bases from V and 4 bases from J, with 9 as the unmatched junction base count. The germline V gene (reference sequence) gives CDR1 as MNHNY and CDR2 as SVGAGI. These data originate in a study of shared clonotypes between healthy human individuals (TCRdb year 2020). Describing the broader study: The cohort comprised a couple of women and a few men aged 18 to 49 years. The study deeply sequenced blood TCR repertoires of five healthy adults to estimate repertoire size and the extent of clonotype sharing between individuals. Libraries were prepared and TCR repertoires were sequenced by different laboratories using diverse techniques, in order to increase sequencing depth and limit assay-specific biases. Each donor's leukapheresis produced roughly between about 0.85 and 10 billion PBMCs. The paper's findings and limits, for the study overall: The small number of donors limited the genetic and exposure-history diversity represented. Only blood was sampled, and tissue TCR repertoires likely differ from those in blood. Based on pairwise subsampling, the degree of clonotype sharing among donors was expected to be affected by sequencing depth.

The sequenced sample consisted of PBMCs. The V and J segments used are TRBV6-6 and TRBJ1-5, and 7 junction bases match TRBD1. This receptor was obtained from a woman in her thirties or forties in good health. Some clones in this sample may be carry-over from other donors' samples. The nucleotides are TGTGCCAGCAGCCCCGGGACAGTTGGGAATCAGCCCCAGCATTTT. Translation gives CASSPGTVGNQPQHF.